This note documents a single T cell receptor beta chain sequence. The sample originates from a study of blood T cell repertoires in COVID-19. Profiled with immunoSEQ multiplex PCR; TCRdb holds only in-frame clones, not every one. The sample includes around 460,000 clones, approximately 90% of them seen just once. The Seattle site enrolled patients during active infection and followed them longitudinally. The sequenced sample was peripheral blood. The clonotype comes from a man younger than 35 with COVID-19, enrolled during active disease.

The CDR3 loop is CASSPNKGANTEAFF. In DNA, the CDR3 is TGTGCCAGCAGCCCTAATAAAGGGGCGAACACTGAAGCTTTCTTT. V usage is TRBV11-2 and J usage is TRBJ1-1; a weak D match, TRBD1 (5 bases). Germline assignment: CDR1 SGHAT and CDR2 FQNNGV. Trimming removed 5 bases at V and 1 base at J, with 14 bases between. This CDR3 is 15 amino acids long.